This paragraph covers one T cell receptor (beta chain) sequence. Antigen: not known. The entry originates in a study of shared clonotypes between healthy human individuals. The CDR3 has 15 amino acids. V gave up 5 bases and J gave up 5 bases; unmatched junction bases: 6. CDR1 and CDR2 from the germline V gene are SEHNR and FQNEAQ (reference sequence). Study-wide results and caveats: Non-shared clonotypes displayed generation probabilities falling below those of clonotypes present in all four donors.

Measured with immunoSEQ multiplex PCR; TCRdb has only the in-frame clones, and not every one. Of 2 million or so clones listed, over 85% are singletons. The sequenced material came from naive CD4+ T cells sorted from blood. Described subset: CD45RA+ positively selected. This receptor was identified in a man between 18 and 35 years old in good health. The chain carries TRBV7-9 and TRBJ2-3; 11 bases line up with TRBD1. CDR3 sequence: CASSQVGQGGDTQYF. CDR3 nucleotides: TGTGCCAGCAGCCAGGTGGGACAGGGGGGAGATACGCAGTATTTT.